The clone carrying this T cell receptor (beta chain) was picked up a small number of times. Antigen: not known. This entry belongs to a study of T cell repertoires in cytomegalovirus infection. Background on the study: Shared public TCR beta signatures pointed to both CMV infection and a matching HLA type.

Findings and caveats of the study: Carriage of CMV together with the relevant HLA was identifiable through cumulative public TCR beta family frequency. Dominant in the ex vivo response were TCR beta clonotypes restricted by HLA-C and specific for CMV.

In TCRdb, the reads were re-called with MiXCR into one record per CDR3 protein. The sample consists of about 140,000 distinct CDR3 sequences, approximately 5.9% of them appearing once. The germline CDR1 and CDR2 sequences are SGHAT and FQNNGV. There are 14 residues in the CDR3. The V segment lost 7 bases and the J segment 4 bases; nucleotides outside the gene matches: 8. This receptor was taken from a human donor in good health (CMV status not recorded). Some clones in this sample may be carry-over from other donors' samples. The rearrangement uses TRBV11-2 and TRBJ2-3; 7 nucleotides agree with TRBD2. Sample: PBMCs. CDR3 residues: CASTLSGGADTQYF. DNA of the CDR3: TGTGCCAGCACCCTTTCGGGGGGAGCAGATACGCAGTATTTT.